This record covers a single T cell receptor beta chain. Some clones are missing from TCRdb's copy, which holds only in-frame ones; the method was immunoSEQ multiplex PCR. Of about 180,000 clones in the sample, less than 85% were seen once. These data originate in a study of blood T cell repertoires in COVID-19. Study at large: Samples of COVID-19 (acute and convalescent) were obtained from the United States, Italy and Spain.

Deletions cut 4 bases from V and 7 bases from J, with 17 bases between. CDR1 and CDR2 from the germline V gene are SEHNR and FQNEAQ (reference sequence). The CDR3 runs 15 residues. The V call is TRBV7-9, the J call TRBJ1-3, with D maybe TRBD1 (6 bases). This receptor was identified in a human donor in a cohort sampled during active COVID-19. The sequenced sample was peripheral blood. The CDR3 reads CASSSQTGRLNTIYF. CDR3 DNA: TGTGCCAGCAGCTCACAGACAGGAAGGCTTAACACCATATATTTT.